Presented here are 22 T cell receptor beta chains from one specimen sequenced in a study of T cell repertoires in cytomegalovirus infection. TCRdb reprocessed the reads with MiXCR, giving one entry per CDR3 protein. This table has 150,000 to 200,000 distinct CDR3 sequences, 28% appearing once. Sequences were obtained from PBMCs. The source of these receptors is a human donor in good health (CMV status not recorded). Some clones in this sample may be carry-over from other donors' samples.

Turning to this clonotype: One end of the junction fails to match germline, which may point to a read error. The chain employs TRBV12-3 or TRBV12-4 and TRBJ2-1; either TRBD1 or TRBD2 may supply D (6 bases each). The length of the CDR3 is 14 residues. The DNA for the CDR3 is TGTGCCAGCAGTTTAAACTGGGGGGCCGATGAGCAGCTCTTC. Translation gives CASSLNWGADEQLF.

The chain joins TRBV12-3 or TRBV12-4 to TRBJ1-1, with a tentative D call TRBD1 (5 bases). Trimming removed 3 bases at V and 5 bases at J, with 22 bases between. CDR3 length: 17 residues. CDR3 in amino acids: CASSLAGMRVGRTEAFF. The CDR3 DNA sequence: TGTGCCAGCAGTTTGGCAGGGATGAGAGTCGGGAGGACTGAAGCTTTCTTT.

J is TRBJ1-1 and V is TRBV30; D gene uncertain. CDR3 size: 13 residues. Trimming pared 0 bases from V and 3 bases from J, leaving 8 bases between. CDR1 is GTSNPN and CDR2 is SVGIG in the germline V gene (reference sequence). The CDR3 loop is CAWSVGGYTEAFF. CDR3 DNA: TGTGCCTGGAGTGTCGGCGGTTACACTGAAGCTTTCTTT.

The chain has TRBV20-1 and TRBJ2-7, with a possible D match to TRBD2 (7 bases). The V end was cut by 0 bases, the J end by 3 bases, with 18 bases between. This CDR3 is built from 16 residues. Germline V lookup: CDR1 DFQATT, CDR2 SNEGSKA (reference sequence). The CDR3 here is CSARDQSVGGRYEQYF. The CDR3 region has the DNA TGCAGTGCTAGAGATCAGTCGGTGGGGGGGCGCTACGAGCAGTACTTC.

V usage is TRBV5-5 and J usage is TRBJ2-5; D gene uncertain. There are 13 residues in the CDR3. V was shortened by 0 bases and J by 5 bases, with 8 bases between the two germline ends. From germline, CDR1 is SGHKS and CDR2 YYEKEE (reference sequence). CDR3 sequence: CASSLGGLETQYF. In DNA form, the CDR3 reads TGTGCCAGCAGCTTGGGTGGGTTGGAGACCCAGTACTTC. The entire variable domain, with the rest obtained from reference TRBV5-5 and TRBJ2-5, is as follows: DAGVTQSPTHLIKTRGQQVTLRCSPISGHKSVSWYQQVLGQGPQFIFQYYEKEERGRGNFPDRFSARQFPNYSSELNVNALLLGDSALYLCASSLGGLETQYFGPGTRLLVL.

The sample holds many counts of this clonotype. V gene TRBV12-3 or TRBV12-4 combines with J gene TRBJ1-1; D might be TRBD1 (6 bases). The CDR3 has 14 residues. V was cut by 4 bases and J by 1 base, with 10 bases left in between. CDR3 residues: CASSSGRGNTEAFF. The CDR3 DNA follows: TGTGCCAGCAGTTCAGGCAGGGGGAACACTGAAGCTTTCTTT.

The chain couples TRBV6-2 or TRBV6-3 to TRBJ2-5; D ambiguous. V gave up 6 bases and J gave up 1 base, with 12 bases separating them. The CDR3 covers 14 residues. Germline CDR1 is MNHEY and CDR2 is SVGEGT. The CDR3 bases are TGTGCCAGCAGCTCCGTGACGGTCCAAGAGACCCAGTACTTC. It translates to CASSSVTVQETQYF.

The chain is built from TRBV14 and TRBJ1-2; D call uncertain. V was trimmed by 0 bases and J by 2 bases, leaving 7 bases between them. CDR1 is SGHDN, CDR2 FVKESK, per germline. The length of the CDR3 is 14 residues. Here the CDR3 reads CASSQESSNYGYTF. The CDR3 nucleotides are TGTGCCAGCAGCCAAGAGAGTTCCAACTATGGCTACACCTTC.

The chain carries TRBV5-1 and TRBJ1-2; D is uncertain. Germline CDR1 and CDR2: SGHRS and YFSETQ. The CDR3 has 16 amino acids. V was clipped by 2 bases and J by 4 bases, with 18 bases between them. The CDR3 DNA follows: TGCGCCAGCAGCTTTGCCACCTCACCGGGAGCCTATGGCTACACCTTC. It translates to CASSFATSPGAYGYTF.

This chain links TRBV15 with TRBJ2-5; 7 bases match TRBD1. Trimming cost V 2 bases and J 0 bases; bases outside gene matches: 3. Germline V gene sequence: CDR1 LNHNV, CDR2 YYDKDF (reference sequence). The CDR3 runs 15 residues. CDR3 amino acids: CATSRRQGYQETQYF. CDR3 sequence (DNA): TGTGCCACCAGCAGACGACAGGGCTACCAAGAGACCCAGTACTTC.

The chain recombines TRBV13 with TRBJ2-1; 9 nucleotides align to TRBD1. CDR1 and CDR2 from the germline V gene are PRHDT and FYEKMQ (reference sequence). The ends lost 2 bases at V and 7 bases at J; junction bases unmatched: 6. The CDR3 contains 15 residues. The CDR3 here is CASSLTGQGTNEQFF. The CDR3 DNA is TGTGCCAGCAGCTTAACGGGACAGGGAACAAATGAGCAGTTCTTC.

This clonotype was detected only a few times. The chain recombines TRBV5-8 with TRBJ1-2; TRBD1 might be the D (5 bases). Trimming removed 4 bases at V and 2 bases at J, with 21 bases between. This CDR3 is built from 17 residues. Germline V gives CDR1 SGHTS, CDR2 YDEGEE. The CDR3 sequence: CASSQRNRGRRNYGYTF. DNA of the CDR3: TGTGCCAGCAGCCAACGTAATCGGGGGAGGAGGAACTATGGCTACACCTTC.

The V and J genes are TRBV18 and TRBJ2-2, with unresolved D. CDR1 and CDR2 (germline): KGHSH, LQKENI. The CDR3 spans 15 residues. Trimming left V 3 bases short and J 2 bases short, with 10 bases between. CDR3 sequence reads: CASSPYTENTGELFF. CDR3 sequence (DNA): TGTGCCAGCTCACCCTATACAGAAAACACCGGGGAGCTGTTTTTT.

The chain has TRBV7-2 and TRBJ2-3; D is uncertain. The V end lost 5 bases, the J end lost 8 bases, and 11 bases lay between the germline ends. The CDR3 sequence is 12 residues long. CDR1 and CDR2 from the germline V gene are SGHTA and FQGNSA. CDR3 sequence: CASSPALGTQYF. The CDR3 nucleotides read TGTGCCAGCAGCCCGGCCTTGGGTACGCAGTATTTT.

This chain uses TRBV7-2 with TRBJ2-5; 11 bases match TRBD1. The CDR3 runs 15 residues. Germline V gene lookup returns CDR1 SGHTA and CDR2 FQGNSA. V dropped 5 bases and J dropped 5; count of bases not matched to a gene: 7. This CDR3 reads CASSGRTGGGETQYF. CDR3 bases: TGTGCCAGCAGCGGTCGGACAGGGGGCGGCGAGACCCAGTACTTC.

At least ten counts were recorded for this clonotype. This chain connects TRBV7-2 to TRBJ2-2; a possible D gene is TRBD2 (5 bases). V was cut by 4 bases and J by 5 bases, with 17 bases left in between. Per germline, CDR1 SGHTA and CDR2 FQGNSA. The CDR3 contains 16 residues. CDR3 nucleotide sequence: TGTGCCAGCAGCTCATTCCTCGGTGGGGAGACCGGGGAGCTGTTTTTT. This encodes CASSSFLGGETGELFF.

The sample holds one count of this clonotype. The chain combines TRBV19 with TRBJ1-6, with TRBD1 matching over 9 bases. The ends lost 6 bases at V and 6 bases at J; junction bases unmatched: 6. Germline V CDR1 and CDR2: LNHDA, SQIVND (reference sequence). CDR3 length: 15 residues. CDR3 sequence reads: CASRTTGGGNSPLHF. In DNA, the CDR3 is TGTGCCAGTAGGACGACAGGGGGAGGTAATTCACCCCTCCACTTT.

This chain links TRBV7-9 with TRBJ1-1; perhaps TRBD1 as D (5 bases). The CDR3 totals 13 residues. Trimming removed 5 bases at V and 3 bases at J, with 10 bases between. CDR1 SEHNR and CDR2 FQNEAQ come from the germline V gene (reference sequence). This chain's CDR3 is CASSTLGDTEAFF. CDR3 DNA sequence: TGTGCCAGCAGCACTCTAGGGGACACTGAAGCTTTCTTT.

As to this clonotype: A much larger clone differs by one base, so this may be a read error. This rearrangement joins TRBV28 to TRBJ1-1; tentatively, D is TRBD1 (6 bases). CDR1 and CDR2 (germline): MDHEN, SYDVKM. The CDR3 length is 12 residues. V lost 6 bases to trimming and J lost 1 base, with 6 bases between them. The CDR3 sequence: CASRGGNTEAFF. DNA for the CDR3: TGTGCCAGCAGAGGGGGGAACACTGAAGCTTTCTTT. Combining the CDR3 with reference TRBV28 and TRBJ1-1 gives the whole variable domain DVKVTQSSRYLVKRTGEKVFLECVQDMDHENMFWYRQDPGLGLRLIYFSYDVKMKEKGDIPEGYSVSREKKERFSLILESASTNQTSMYLCASRGGNTEAFFGQGTRLTVV.

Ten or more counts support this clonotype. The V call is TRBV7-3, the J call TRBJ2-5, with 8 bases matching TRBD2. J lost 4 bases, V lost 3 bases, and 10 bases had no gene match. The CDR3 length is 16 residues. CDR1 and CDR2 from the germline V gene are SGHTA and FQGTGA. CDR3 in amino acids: CASSLSSGTMGETQYF. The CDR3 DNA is TGTGCCAGCAGCTTGAGTAGCGGGACCATGGGAGAGACCCAGTACTTC.

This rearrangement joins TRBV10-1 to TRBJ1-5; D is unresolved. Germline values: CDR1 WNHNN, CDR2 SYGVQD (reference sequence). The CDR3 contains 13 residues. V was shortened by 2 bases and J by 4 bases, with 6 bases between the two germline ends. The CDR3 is CASSEAGNQPQHF. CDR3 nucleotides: TGCGCCAGCAGTGAGGCGGGTAATCAGCCCCAGCATTTT.

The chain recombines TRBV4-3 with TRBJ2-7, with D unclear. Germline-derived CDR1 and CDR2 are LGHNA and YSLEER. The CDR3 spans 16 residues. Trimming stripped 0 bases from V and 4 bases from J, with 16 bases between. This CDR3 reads CASSQDRAQPTYEQYF. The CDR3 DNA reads TGCGCCAGCAGCCAAGATAGGGCCCAGCCTACATACGAGCAGTACTTC.